One and the same sample provided the 21 T cell receptor beta chains below, sequenced in a study of T-cell reconstitution after alpha-beta-depleted transplantation in children. Preparation of the TCRbeta library involved a method that used unique molecular identifiers. TCRdb re-called the PCR reads through MiXCR, storing one row per CDR3 protein. The data show over 100,000 distinct CDR3 sequences, with 10% seen just once and 34% held by the top ten. The source was PBMCs, collected before TCRalphabeta/CD19-depleted stem cell transplant. Receptor source: a boy aged 2 to 9 with acute lymphoblastic leukemia, due to receive a stem cell transplant.

This clonotype was seen a handful of times. The CDR3 protein is CASDTGAAGELFF. CDR3 in DNA: TGTGCCAGTGACACAGGGGCAGCCGGGGAGCTGTTTTTT. The V and J genes are TRBV6-2 or TRBV6-3 and TRBJ2-2; 7 positions agree with TRBD1. The CDR3 is 13 residues long. Germline CDR1 reads MNHEY; CDR2 reads SVGEGT. Trimming removed 9 bases from V and 6 bases from J; junction bases left unmatched: 7.

This clonotype was counted at least ten times. The chain uses TRBV20-1 and TRBJ2-1; the match to TRBD2 covers 11 bases. V lost 6 bases, J lost 4 bases, and 5 bases stayed unmatched. The CDR3 length is 14 residues. Germline loops: CDR1 DFQATT, CDR2 SNEGSKA (reference sequence). The CDR3 sequence is CSAQLAGAYNEQFF. The CDR3 DNA reads as TGCAGTGCCCAACTAGCGGGAGCTTACAATGAGCAGTTCTTC.

For the CDR3, the DNA is TGCAGTGTCGAAGGGACCGGACCTAGCAATCAGCCCCAGCATTTT. Protein sequence: CSVEGTGPSNQPQHF. The rearrangement links TRBV20-1 to TRBJ1-5, with D tentatively TRBD1 (5 bases). Trimming removed 7 bases at V and 0 bases at J, with 16 bases between. This CDR3 spans 15 amino acids. Germline V gene data show CDR1 as DFQATT and CDR2 as SNEGSKA (reference sequence).

This chain uses TRBV5-1 with TRBJ2-7, with D unclear. V was shortened by 4 bases and J by 1 base, with 12 bases between the two germline ends. The germline gives CDR1 SGHRS, CDR2 YFSETQ. This CDR3 has 14 amino acids. This CDR3 is CASSQTAQSYEQYF. CDR3 nucleotides: TGCGCCAGCAGCCAGACGGCCCAGTCCTACGAGCAGTACTTC.

The rearrangement joins TRBV6-5 to TRBJ2-2; 13 bases map to TRBD2. J gave up 7 bases and V 2 bases, and 1 base lay outside the gene matches. The germline gives CDR1 MNHEY, CDR2 SVGAGI. The CDR3 consists of 15 residues. The CDR3 sequence: CASSYGLAGVGELFF. In nucleotides, the CDR3 is TGTGCCAGCAGTTACGGACTAGCGGGGGTCGGGGAGCTGTTTTTT.

The V gene is TRBV29-1, the J gene TRBJ1-2; 11 bases are a match to TRBD1. V gave up 6 bases and J gave up 7 bases; unmatched junction bases: 13. CDR3 length: 15 residues. Germline CDR1 and CDR2: SQVTM and ANQGSEA. CDR3: CSVANRDRGKGGYTF. Written as DNA, the CDR3 is TGCAGCGTCGCGAACCGGGACAGGGGGAAAGGTGGCTACACCTTC.

This clonotype has only a few counts. The genes are TRBV12-3 or TRBV12-4 and TRBJ2-7, with D tentatively TRBD1 (6 bases). The CDR3 loop spans 16 amino acids. V was shortened by 1 base and J by 0 bases, with 13 bases between the two germline ends. CDR3 nucleotides: TGTGCCAGCAGTTTAGGGCACAGGGACCTCTCCTACGAGCAGTACTTC. It yields the protein CASSLGHRDLSYEQYF.

This clonotype was found a few times. J is TRBJ1-5 and V is TRBV20-1; TRBD1 might be the D (6 bases). V was shortened by 5 bases and J by 4 bases, with 18 bases between the two germline ends. This CDR3 spans 15 amino acids. Germline V gives CDR1 DFQATT, CDR2 SNEGSKA (reference sequence). DNA of the CDR3: TGCAGTGCTGCACTAGGGGGAGGAAGTAATCAGCCCCAGCATTTT. Amino acids: CSAALGGGSNQPQHF.

V usage is TRBV2 and J usage is TRBJ1-3; 10 bases are a match to TRBD1. Germline CDR1 reads SNHLY; CDR2 reads FYNNEI. With V trimmed by 6 bases and J by 0 bases, 8 bases remained unmatched. CDR3 length equals 17 residues. The CDR3 loop is CASRAGTGVLSGNTIYF. CDR3 nucleotide sequence: TGTGCCAGCAGGGCCGGGACAGGGGTCCTCTCTGGAAACACCATATATTTT.

The V gene is TRBV13, the J gene TRBJ2-7, with D possibly being TRBD2 (6 bases). Trimming took off 1 base at V and 6 bases at J, with 16 bases between the two ends. The V gene's germline CDR1 is PRHDT and CDR2 FYEKMQ (reference sequence). This CDR3 has 15 amino acids. The CDR3 coding sequence is TGTGCCAGCAGCTTAGTGACGGGAGCCTTGGGCGAGCAGTACTTC. Translation: CASSLVTGALGEQYF.

The genes are TRBV6-1 and TRBJ2-7; 9 bases are a match to TRBD2. V dropped 2 bases and J dropped 6; count of bases not matched to a gene: 5. The CDR3 sequence is 14 residues long. Looked up from germline, CDR1 is MNHNS and CDR2 is SASEGT. The CDR3 region is CASSERGLAAEQYF. Written as DNA, the CDR3 is TGTGCCAGCAGTGAAAGGGGACTAGCAGCCGAGCAGTACTTC.

This clonotype appeared many times. The chain uses TRBV6-1 and TRBJ1-1; 7 positions agree with TRBD1. Germline V CDR1 and CDR2: MNHNS, SASEGT. The CDR3 loop spans 14 amino acids. The V and J ends lost 6 bases and 1 base, in that order; junction bases with no gene match: 5. CDR3 bases: TGTGCCAGCAGGTCCTGGGACAGGAACACTGAAGCTTTCTTT. Amino acid sequence: CASRSWDRNTEAFF.

This clonotype was found a few times. The chain links TRBV6-1 to TRBJ2-5; D remains unclear. The germline CDR1 and CDR2 sequences are MNHNS and SASEGT. V lost 4 bases to trimming and J lost 5 bases, with 14 bases between them. The CDR3 runs 14 residues. CDR3 loop: CASSVRPLGETQYF. CDR3 DNA sequence: TGTGCCAGCAGTGTCAGACCCCTGGGGGAGACCCAGTACTTC.

The chain carries TRBV7-6 and TRBJ2-3; no reliable D call. V dropped 1 base and J dropped 1 base, with 12 bases sitting between them. Germline V CDR1 and CDR2: SGHVS, FNYEAQ. CDR3 length: 16 amino acids. CDR3 sequence reads: CASSLGGGGRTDTQYF. In nucleotides, the CDR3 is TGTGCCAGCAGCTTAGGAGGCGGCGGTCGCACAGATACGCAGTATTTT.

This clonotype has ten or more counts. The rearrangement links TRBV6-1 to TRBJ1-1, with a weak D call TRBD1 (5 bases). The CDR3 loop spans 15 amino acids. CDR1 MNHNS and CDR2 SASEGT come from the germline V gene. Trimming shortened V by 8 bases and J by 0 bases, and 16 bases separated the two germline ends. In DNA, the CDR3 is TGTGCCAGCCATCCAAGGGGATTCATGAACACTGAAGCTTTCTTT. Translation: CASHPRGFMNTEAFF.

This clonotype appeared a few times. CDR3 loop: CASSGTGGWTGELFF. DNA of the CDR3: TGCGCCAGCAGCGGGACAGGGGGCTGGACCGGGGAGCTGTTTTTT. V gene TRBV5-1 combines with J gene TRBJ2-2; 12 bases map to TRBD1. The CDR3 has 15 amino acids. V shed 4 bases, J shed 5 bases, and the junction held 3 bases outside the gene matches. Germline CDR1 and CDR2: SGHRS and YFSETQ.

The chain employs TRBV11-1 and TRBJ1-2; perhaps TRBD1 as D (5 bases). This CDR3 contains 15 residues. Germline-derived CDR1 and CDR2 are SGHAT and FQDESV (reference sequence). V lost 5 bases, J lost 0 bases, and 13 bases lay in between. The CDR3 loop reads CASSGRDASNYGYTF. CDR3 nucleotides: TGTGCCAGCAGCGGCCGGGACGCTTCTAACTATGGCTACACCTTC. The full variable domain, its missing parts supplied by reference TRBV11-1 and TRBJ1-2, is EAEVAQSPRYKITEKSQAVAFWCDPISGHATLYWYRQILGQGPELLVQFQDESVVDDSQLPKDRFSAERLKGVDSTLKIQPAELGDSAMYLCASSGRDASNYGYTFGSGTRLTVV.

This clonotype turned up a few times. The J gene is TRBJ2-5, the V gene TRBV7-2, with TRBD2 matching over 7 bases. Germline V CDR1 and CDR2: SGHTA, FQGNSA. This CDR3 contains 14 residues. The trim removed 5 bases at V and 4 bases at J, leaving 7 bases unmatched. The CDR3 protein is CASSRALATETQYF. As DNA, the CDR3 is TGTGCCAGCAGCAGAGCACTAGCGACAGAGACCCAGTACTTC.

This clonotype was found many times. The rearrangement uses TRBV7-6 and TRBJ2-1, with D possibly matching TRBD1 (5 bases). This CDR3 region has 16 residues. Germline V gene lookup returns CDR1 SGHVS and CDR2 FNYEAQ. Trimming took off 1 base at V and 9 bases at J, with 19 bases between the two ends. The CDR3 here is CASSLEAQGQGPEQFF. The CDR3 DNA sequence: TGTGCCAGCAGCTTAGAGGCCCAGGGCCAAGGCCCTGAGCAGTTCTTC.

This sequence joins TRBV3-1 and TRBJ2-1; possible D gene TRBD1, 5 bases. Germline CDR1 and CDR2: LGHDT and YNNKEL (reference sequence). Trimming stripped 2 bases from V and 6 bases from J, with 26 bases between. The CDR3 has 19 amino acids. Written as DNA, the CDR3 is TGTGCCAGCAGCCAACAGGGCTCTCGGACAACAGTGTTCGCCAATGAGCAGTTCTTC. Its protein product is CASSQQGSRTTVFANEQFF.

This clonotype was seen a single time. This sequence joins TRBV15 and TRBJ1-4; D is unresolved. The CDR3 extends over 13 amino acids. The germline V gene encodes CDR1 LNHNV and CDR2 YYDKDF (reference sequence). Trimming removed 1 base at V and 4 bases at J, with 4 bases between. The CDR3, as DNA: TGTGCCACCAGCAGAGTGAATAATGAAAAACTGTTTTTT. This codes for CATSRVNNEKLFF.